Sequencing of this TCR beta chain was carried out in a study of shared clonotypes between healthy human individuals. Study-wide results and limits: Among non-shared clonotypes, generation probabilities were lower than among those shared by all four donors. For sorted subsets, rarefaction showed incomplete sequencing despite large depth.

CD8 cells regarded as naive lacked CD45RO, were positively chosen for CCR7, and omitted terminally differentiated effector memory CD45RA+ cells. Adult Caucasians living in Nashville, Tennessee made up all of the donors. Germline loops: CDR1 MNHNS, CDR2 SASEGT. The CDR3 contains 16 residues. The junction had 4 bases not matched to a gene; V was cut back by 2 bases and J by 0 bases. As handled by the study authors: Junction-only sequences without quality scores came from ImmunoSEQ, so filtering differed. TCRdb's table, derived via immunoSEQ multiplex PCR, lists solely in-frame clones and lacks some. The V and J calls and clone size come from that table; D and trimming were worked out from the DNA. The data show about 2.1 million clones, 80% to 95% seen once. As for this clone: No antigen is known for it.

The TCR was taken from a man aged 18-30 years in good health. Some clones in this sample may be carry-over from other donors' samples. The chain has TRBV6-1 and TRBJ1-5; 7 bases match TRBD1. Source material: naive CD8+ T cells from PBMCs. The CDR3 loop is CASSEHDRDSNQPQHF. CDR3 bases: TGTGCCAGCAGTGAACACGACAGGGATAGCAATCAGCCCCAGCATTTT.